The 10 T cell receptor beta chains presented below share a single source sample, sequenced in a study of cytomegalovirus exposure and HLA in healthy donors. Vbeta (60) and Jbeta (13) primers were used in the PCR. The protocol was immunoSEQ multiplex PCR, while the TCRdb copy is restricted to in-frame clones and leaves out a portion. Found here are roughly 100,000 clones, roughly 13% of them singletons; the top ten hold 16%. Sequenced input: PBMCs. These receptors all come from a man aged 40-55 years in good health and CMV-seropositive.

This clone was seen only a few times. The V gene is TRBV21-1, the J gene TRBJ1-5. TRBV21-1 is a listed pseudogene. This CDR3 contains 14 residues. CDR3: CATPGPDSNQPQHF. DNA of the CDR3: TGTGCCACCCCGGGTCCGGATAGCAATCAGCCCCAGCATTTT.

The CDR3 spells CASSSGTGAFLNTEAFF. The DNA of the CDR3 is TGTGCCAGCAGCTCCGGGACAGGGGCTTTCTTGAACACTGAAGCTTTCTTT. V usage is TRBV7-9 and J usage is TRBJ1-1; 10 bases map to TRBD1. V was clipped by 4 bases and J by 0 bases; unmatched bases: 8. CDR3 length: 17 amino acids. The germline gives CDR1 SEHNR, CDR2 FQNEAQ (reference sequence).

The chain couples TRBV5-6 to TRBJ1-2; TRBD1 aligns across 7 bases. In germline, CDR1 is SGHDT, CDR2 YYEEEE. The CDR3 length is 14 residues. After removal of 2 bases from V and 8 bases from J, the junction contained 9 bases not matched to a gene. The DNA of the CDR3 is TGTGCCAGCAGCTTTAAGGGGGCGACTCAGGGCTACACCTTC. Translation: CASSFKGATQGYTF.

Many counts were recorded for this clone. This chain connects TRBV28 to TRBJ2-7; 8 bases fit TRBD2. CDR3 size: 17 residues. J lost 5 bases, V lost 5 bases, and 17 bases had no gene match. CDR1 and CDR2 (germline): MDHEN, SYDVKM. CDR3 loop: CASSPPGLEDFMDEQYF. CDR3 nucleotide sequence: TGTGCCAGCAGTCCACCGGGACTAGAGGATTTCATGGACGAGCAGTACTTC.

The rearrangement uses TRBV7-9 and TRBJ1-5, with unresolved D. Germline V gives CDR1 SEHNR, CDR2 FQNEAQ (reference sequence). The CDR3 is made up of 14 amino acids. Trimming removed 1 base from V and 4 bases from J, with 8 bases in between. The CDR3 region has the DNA TGTGCCAGCAGCTTAGGGGCCATAAATCAGCCCCAGCATTTT. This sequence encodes CASSLGAINQPQHF.

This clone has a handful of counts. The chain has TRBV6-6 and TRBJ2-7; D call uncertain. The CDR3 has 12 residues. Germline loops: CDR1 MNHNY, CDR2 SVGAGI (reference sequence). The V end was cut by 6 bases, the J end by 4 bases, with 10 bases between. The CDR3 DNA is TGTGCCAGCAGCCTCGACGGGTACGAGCAGTACTTC. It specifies CASSLDGYEQYF.

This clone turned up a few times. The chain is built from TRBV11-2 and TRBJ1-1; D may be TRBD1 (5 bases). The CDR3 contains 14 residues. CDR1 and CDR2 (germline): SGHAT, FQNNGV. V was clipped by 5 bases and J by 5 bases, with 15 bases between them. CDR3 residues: CASSTGLHATEAFF. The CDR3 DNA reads TGTGCCAGCAGCACGGGACTACACGCGACTGAAGCTTTCTTT.

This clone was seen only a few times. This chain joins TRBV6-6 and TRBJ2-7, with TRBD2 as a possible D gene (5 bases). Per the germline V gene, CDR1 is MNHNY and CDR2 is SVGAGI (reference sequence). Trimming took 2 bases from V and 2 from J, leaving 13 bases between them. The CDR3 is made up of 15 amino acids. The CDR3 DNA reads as TGTGCCAGCAGTTACGGTCGGCTAGCCACCTACGAGCAGTACTTC. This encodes CASSYGRLATYEQYF.

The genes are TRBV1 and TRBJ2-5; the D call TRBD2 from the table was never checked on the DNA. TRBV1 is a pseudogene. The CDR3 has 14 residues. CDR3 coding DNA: TGCACCAGCAGCCAAGCCTCCCGTGAAGAGACCCAGTACTTC. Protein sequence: CTSSQASREETQYF.

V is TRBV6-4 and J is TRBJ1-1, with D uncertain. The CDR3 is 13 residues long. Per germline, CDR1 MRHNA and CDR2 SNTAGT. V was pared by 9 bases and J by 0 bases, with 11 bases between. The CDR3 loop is CASSATVNTEAFF. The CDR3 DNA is TGTGCCAGTTCAGCGACCGTGAACACTGAAGCTTTCTTT.